These 9 T cell receptor beta chains were sequenced from one sample in a study of Graves' ophthalmopathy and Graves' hyperthyroidism. The authors amplified TCR beta CDR3 regions, and they did so from RNA transcripts for repertoire sequencing. After a first-round RT-PCR with HTBI primers, a second-round multiplex PCR was run. TCRdb re-called the multiplex PCR reads through MiXCR, storing one row per CDR3 protein. The table has 200,000 to 250,000 distinct CDR3 sequences, roughly a fifth seen once. Material for sequencing was peripheral blood. These receptor sequences come from a woman in her 50s with Graves' ophthalmopathy.

This clonotype has a count of ten or more. The chain joins TRBV15 to TRBJ1-5, with a possible D match to TRBD1 (6 bases). Germline V gene data show CDR1 as LNHNV and CDR2 as YYDKDF (reference sequence). The CDR3 spans 15 residues. The ends were cut back, 2 bases at V and 2 bases at J, with 10 bases in the middle. The CDR3 nucleotides read TGTGCCACCAGCAGAACAGGGTTACGCAATCAGCCCCAGCATTTT. Translating it yields CATSRTGLRNQPQHF.

CDR3 in DNA: TGTGCCTGGTGCCCTAGCGCGATCCAAGAGACCCAGTACTTC. Its translation is CAWCPSAIQETQYF. The chain employs TRBV30 and TRBJ2-5; TRBD2 might be the D (6 bases). The CDR3 is made up of 14 amino acids. Between the trimmed V and J ends, which lost 5 bases and 1 base, there was a span of 14 bases. Germline V gene data show CDR1 as GTSNPN and CDR2 as SVGIG (reference sequence).

Ten or more counts support this clonotype. The rearrangement links TRBV5-4 to TRBJ2-5, with a possible D match to TRBD2 (5 bases). CDR3 length: 14 amino acids. Germline CDR1 and CDR2: SGHNT and YYREEE (reference sequence). V lost 4 bases to trimming and J lost 1 base, with 11 bases between them. The CDR3 DNA is TGTGCCAGCAGCCGTAGCGAGACCCAAGAGACCCAGTACTTC. Amino acid sequence: CASSRSETQETQYF.

The sample holds many counts of this clonotype. This chain joins TRBV2 and TRBJ2-7; the D is unclear. Germline V gene sequence: CDR1 SNHLY, CDR2 FYNNEI. The CDR3 covers 12 residues. The ends were cut back, 3 bases at V and 2 bases at J, with 5 bases in the middle. In nucleotides, the CDR3 is TGTGCCAGCAGTGAGCGCCCCTACGAGCAGTACTTC. The encoded protein is CASSERPYEQYF.

This clonotype has a count of ten or more. V gene TRBV6-5 combines with J gene TRBJ1-1; no firm D call. The CDR3 is made up of 11 amino acids. V was pared by 7 bases and J by 4 bases, with 7 bases between. The germline V gene has CDR1 MNHEY and CDR2 SVGAGI. CDR3 residues: CASTPGTEAFF. The CDR3 bases are TGTGCCAGCACCCCCGGCACTGAAGCTTTCTTT.

The chain combines TRBV6-5 with TRBJ1-2; D remains unclear. The CDR3 runs 15 residues. In germline, CDR1 is MNHEY, CDR2 SVGAGI. With 2 bases removed from V and 2 bases from J, the gap between germline ends came to 12 bases. This CDR3 reads CASSYAPSRNYGYTF. The CDR3 DNA reads TGTGCCAGCAGTTACGCACCAAGCAGAAACTATGGCTACACCTTC.

A remark on this clonotype: Just one base apart from a much larger clone, this may be a read error. J is TRBJ1-1 and V is TRBV10-3, with D perhaps TRBD1 (5 bases). The CDR3 runs to 15 residues. In germline, CDR1 is ENHRY, CDR2 SYGVKD. This CDR3 reads CAISEPGREDTEVFF. As DNA, the CDR3 is TGTGCCATCAGTGAACCTGGCAGGGAGGACACTGAAGTTTTCTTT.

This clonotype has only a few counts. The chain recombines TRBV6-5 with TRBJ1-1; possibly TRBD1 for D (5 bases). The V end was cut by 2 bases, the J end by 3 bases, with 10 bases between. Germline V gene sequence: CDR1 MNHEY, CDR2 SVGAGI. The CDR3 length is 14 residues. As DNA, the CDR3 is TGTGCCAGCAGTTACGGGGGGTTCGACACTGAAGCTTTCTTT. It codes for CASSYGGFDTEAFF.

This clonotype was found many times. The chain carries TRBV11-2 and TRBJ1-1; the D is unclear. The CDR3 contains 16 residues. Trimming removed 2 bases at V and 1 base at J, with 14 bases between. Per the germline V gene, CDR1 is SGHAT and CDR2 is FQNNGV. As DNA, the CDR3 is TGTGCCAGCAGCTTATCCTTCGGACGCTGGAACACTGAAGCTTTCTTT. This sequence encodes CASSLSFGRWNTEAFF. The whole variable domain, remainder taken from reference TRBV11-2 and TRBJ1-1, is EAGVAQSPRYKIIEKRQSVAFWCNPISGHATLYWYQQILGQGPKLLIQFQNNGVVDDSQLPKDRFSAERLKGVDSTLKIQPAKLEDSAVYLCASSLSFGRWNTEAFFGQGTRLTVV.